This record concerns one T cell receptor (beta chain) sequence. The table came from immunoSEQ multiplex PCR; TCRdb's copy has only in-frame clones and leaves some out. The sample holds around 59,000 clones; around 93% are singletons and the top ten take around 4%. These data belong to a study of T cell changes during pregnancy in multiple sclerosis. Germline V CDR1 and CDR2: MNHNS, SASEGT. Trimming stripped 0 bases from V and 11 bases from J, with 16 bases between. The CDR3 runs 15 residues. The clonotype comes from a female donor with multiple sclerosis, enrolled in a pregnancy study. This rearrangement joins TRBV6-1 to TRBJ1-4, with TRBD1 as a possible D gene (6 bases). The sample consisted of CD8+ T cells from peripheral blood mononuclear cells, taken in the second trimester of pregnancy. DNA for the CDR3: TGTGCCAGCAGTGAAGCGCTAGGTGGTACAGGGAAACTGTTTTTT. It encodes CASSEALGGTGKLFF.